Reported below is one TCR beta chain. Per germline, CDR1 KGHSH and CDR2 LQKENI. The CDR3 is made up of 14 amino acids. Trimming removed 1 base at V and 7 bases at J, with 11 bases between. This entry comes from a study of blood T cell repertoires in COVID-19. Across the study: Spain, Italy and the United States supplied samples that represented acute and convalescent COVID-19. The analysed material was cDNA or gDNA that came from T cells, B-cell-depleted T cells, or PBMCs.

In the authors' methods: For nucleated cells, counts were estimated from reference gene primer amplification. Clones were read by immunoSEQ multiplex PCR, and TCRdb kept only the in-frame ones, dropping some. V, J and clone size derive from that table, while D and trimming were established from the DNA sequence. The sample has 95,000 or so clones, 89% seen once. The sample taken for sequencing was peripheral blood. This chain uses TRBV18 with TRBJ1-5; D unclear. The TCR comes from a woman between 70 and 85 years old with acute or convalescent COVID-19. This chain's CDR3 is CASSPRREGQPQHF. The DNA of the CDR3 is TGTGCCAGCTCACCACGACGGGAAGGACAGCCCCAGCATTTT. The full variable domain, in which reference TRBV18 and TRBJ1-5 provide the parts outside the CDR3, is NAGVMQNPRHLVRRRGQEARLRCSPMKGHSHVYWYRQLPEEGLKFMVYLQKENIIDESGMPKERFSAEFPKEGPSILRIQQVVRGDSAAYFCASSPRREGQPQHFGDGTRLSIL.